A few counts support the clone carrying this T cell receptor beta chain. Its antigen is currently unknown. What was amplified from RNA transcripts were TCR beta CDR3 regions. An initial round of RT-PCR targeting the TCR CDR3 relied on the HTBI primer set. TCRdb itself ran the multiplex PCR reads through MiXCR, one entry per CDR3 protein. Of approximately 400,000 distinct CDR3 sequences in the sample, around 15% are singletons; the top ten hold over 25%. V gave up 6 bases and J gave up 8 bases; unmatched junction bases: 7. The CDR3 totals 13 residues. This sample stems from a study of T cells in Graves' hyperthyroidism and ophthalmopathy. Study-level results: Ophthalmopathy prediction by the model preceded onset by a median about 6 months.

The clonotype was recovered from a man aged 45 to 65 with Graves' ophthalmopathy. J is TRBJ2-1 and V is TRBV12-3 or TRBV12-4; 7 nucleotides agree with TRBD1. The sequenced sample was blood. This CDR3 is CASSRGQRHEQFF. The DNA for the CDR3 is TGTGCCAGCAGCAGGGGACAGCGCCATGAGCAGTTCTTC.